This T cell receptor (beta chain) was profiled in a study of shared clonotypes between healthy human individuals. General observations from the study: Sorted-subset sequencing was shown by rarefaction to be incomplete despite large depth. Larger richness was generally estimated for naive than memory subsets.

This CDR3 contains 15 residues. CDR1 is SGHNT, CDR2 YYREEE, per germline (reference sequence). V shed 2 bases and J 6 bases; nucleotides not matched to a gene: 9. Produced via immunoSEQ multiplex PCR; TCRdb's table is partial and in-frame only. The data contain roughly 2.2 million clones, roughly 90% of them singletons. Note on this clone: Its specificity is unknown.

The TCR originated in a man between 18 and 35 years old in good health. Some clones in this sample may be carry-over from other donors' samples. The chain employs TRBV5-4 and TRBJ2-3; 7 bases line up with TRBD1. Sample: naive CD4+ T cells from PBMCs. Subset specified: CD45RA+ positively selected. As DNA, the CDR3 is TGTGCCAGCAGCTTCCCATACAGGGGACCCGATACGCAGTATTTT. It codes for CASSFPYRGPDTQYF.